These 13 T cell receptor beta chains came from one sample sequenced in a study of T cell changes during pregnancy in multiple sclerosis. Clones were sequenced by immunoSEQ multiplex PCR, and TCRdb holds only the in-frame ones, with some missing. Of around 66,000 clones listed, about nine tenths are singletons. The sample consisted of peripheral blood, taken after pregnancy. All receptors come from a female donor in good health, enrolled as a control in a pregnancy study.

The rearrangement links TRBV7-2 to TRBJ2-7; the D is unclear. Germline lookup yields CDR1 SGHTA and CDR2 FQGNSA. The CDR3 covers 12 residues. V lost 2 bases, J lost 7 bases, and 9 bases lay in between. CDR3 DNA sequence: TGTGCCAGCAGCTTATACGGCGGAGAGCAGTACTTC. Its translation is CASSLYGGEQYF.

This chain links TRBV7-2 with TRBJ1-1, with D tentatively TRBD1 (6 bases). V gave up 5 bases and J gave up 1 base, with 11 bases separating them. From germline, CDR1 is SGHTA and CDR2 FQGNSA. The CDR3 has 14 residues. The CDR3 coding sequence is TGTGCCAGCAGCACCGGGACACCGAACACTGAAGCTTTCTTT. The encoded protein is CASSTGTPNTEAFF.

V and J are TRBV5-1 and TRBJ2-5; 11 bases are a match to TRBD2. This CDR3 is built from 16 residues. Germline CDR1 SGHRS, CDR2 YFSETQ. V trimming: 4 bases; J trimming: 5 bases; junction bases outside the gene matches: 10. CDR3 loop: CASSPTLAGGPETQYF. In nucleotides, the CDR3 is TGCGCCAGCAGCCCGACCTTAGCGGGGGGGCCGGAGACCCAGTACTTC.

A word on this clone: Mismatch with germline at one junction end may stem from a read error. The chain employs TRBV11-3 and TRBJ2-1, with 10 bases lining up with TRBD1. The V gene's germline CDR1 is SGHNT and CDR2 YENEEA. CDR3 length: 15 amino acids. DNA of the CDR3: TGTGCCAGCAGCCTAGAATCCGGGACAGGGGACGAGCAGTTCTTC. Translating gives CASSLESGTGDEQFF. The entire variable domain, with the rest obtained from reference TRBV11-3 and TRBJ2-1, is as follows: EAGVVQSPRYKIIEKKQPVAFWCNPISGHNTLYWYLQNLGQGPELLIRYENEEAVDDSQLPKDRFSAERLKGVDSTLKIQPAELGDSAVYLCASSLESGTGDEQFFGPGTRLTVL.

The V and J genes are TRBV7-3 and TRBJ2-2; 10 bases line up with TRBD2. After removal of 2 bases from V and 1 base from J, the junction contained 4 bases not matched to a gene. This CDR3 is built from 17 residues. The germline gives CDR1 SGHTA, CDR2 FQGTGA. This CDR3 reads CASSLSPSGGNTGELFF. For the CDR3, the DNA is TGTGCCAGCAGCTTATCCCCTAGCGGGGGGAACACCGGGGAGCTGTTTTTT.

The chain uses TRBV6-5 and TRBJ1-2; D possibly corresponds to TRBD1 (5 bases). Germline-derived CDR1 and CDR2 are MNHEY and SVGAGI. Between the trimmed V and J ends, which lost 6 bases and 6 bases, there was a span of 14 bases. CDR3 length: 13 residues. The CDR3 loop reads CASRRRGIDGYTF. CDR3 coding DNA: TGTGCCAGCAGACGCCGGGGGATTGATGGCTACACCTTC.

The rearrangement joins TRBV6-5 to TRBJ1-1; 7 positions match TRBD1. Germline CDR1 reads MNHEY; CDR2 reads SVGAGI. Trimming removed 5 bases from V and 7 bases from J; junction bases left unmatched: 10. There are 14 residues in the CDR3. CDR3 protein: CASSKGQLAGEAFF. The CDR3, as DNA: TGTGCCAGCAGTAAGGGACAGTTGGCCGGTGAAGCTTTCTTT.

This chain connects TRBV4-1 to TRBJ1-2; possibly TRBD1 for D (6 bases). This CDR3 region has 15 residues. Germline-derived CDR1 and CDR2 are MGHRA and YSYEKL. The germline V and J ends were trimmed by 3 bases and 0 bases, with 11 bases remaining between them. As DNA, the CDR3 is TGCGCCAGCAGCCACGGACAGCGCGCTAACTATGGCTACACCTTC. As protein: CASSHGQRANYGYTF.

This clone was recorded a few times. The rearrangement joins TRBV11-1 to TRBJ2-7; D is possibly TRBD1 (6 bases). V was clipped by 6 bases and J by 0 bases, with 9 bases between them. The CDR3 runs 13 residues. Per germline, CDR1 SGHAT and CDR2 FQDESV (reference sequence). CDR3 nucleotides: TGTGCCAGCAGGGACAGAAGCTCCTACGAGCAGTACTTC. It codes for CASRDRSSYEQYF.

The chain couples TRBV6-5 to TRBJ2-7; maybe TRBD1 (6 bases). This CDR3 comprises 13 residues. Trimming took 6 bases from V and 5 from J, leaving 14 bases between them. Per germline, CDR1 MNHEY and CDR2 SVGAGI. The CDR3 is CASSRTGSNEQYF. In DNA, the CDR3 is TGTGCCAGCAGCCGAACAGGGTCCAACGAGCAGTACTTC.

The genes are TRBV4-1 and TRBJ1-4, with 9 nucleotides matching TRBD1. Germline lookup yields CDR1 MGHRA and CDR2 YSYEKL. V lost 1 base and J lost 8; bases outside the gene matches: 5. The CDR3 contains 15 residues. CDR3 DNA sequence: TGCGCCAGCAGCCAAGCCGGGACAGGGTGGGAAAAACTGTTTTTT. Protein product: CASSQAGTGWEKLFF.

The chain joins TRBV7-2 to TRBJ2-4, with a possible D match to TRBD2 (5 bases). Trimming pared 4 bases from V and 6 bases from J, leaving 16 bases between. The CDR3 sequence is 15 residues long. Germline-derived CDR1 and CDR2 are SGHTA and FQGNSA. The CDR3 DNA reads as TGTGCCAGCAGCTCGGTATTAGGTCGGGGAAACATTCAGTACTTC. Residues: CASSSVLGRGNIQYF.

J is TRBJ2-7 and V is TRBV5-6, with TRBD2 as a possible D gene (5 bases). There are 12 residues in the CDR3. Germline V gives CDR1 SGHDT, CDR2 YYEEEE. Trimming stripped 4 bases from V and 4 bases from J, with 9 bases between. DNA of the CDR3: TGTGCCAGCAGCCCGGGGTCGTACGAGCAGTACTTC. Amino acid sequence: CASSPGSYEQYF.